The sequence of this T cell receptor beta chain was determined in a study of blood T cell repertoires in COVID-19 (dated by TCRdb to the early 2020s). Concerning the study at large: Samples from collaborators originated in the United States, Italy and Spain and spanned both the acute and convalescent phases of COVID-19. Samples came from the ongoing ImmuneRACE study (first 160 participants) plus 1,254 subjects from 6 global collaborators. Where available, HLA class I and class II types were taken from metadata supplied by the sample provider and were not determined by assay-based typing. The dataset comprised deeply sampled blood TCRbeta repertoires from subjects exposed to, actively infected with, or recovered from COVID-19. The repertoires were made available in a free public database intended to serve as a resource for research on the immune response to SARS-CoV-2. The prospective study material was composed of cDNA or gDNA derived from T cells, B-cell-depleted T cells, or PBMCs. Nearly every sample came with metadata listing a de-identified subject ID, COVID-19 status, age in years and sex. General findings and caveats noted by the study authors: How much clinical and demographic metadata was included differed by source and by participant, and the metadata was provided uncurated.

The collaborating institutions used their own protocols to collect whole blood in K2EDTA tubes. For TCRbeta analysis, collaborators shipped samples as frozen whole blood, isolated PBMCs, or DNA extracted from either of those sample types. TCRbeta CDR3 regions were amplified from genomic DNA using the immunoSEQ Assay, a bias-controlled multiplex PCR. As for the authors' bioinformatics: Nucleated cell counts per sample were estimated from amplification of reference gene primers within the assay. To quantify the absolute abundance of each unique TCRbeta CDR3 rearrangement, sequence reads were collapsed and filtered. For each sample, productive Simpson clonality was calculated as the square root of Simpson's diversity index across productive rearrangements. This is the immuneACCESS table as TCRdb keeps it, with only in-frame sequences that have V and J called. A part of the clones is gone; compared with another copy, unresolved V genes explain less than half, and the rest is unexplained. V, J and clone size derive from that table, while D and trimming were established from the DNA sequence. The sample records about 140,000 clones, 88% of which are singletons. The ten largest account for 1.5% to 2% of the sample.

With regard to this clone: Which antigen it targets is not known. There are no base qualities to consult, and no much larger clone falls within one base.

V sheds 0 bases and J sheds 4 bases, leaving 12 bases between their ends. The CDR3 spans 15 residues, from the cysteine through the phenylalanine. The sequence is cut down to CDR3 DNA, 45 bases in frame from base 1. For CDR1 and CDR2, the germline V gene (reference sequence) lists LGHDT and YNNKEL. The sequence came from a man between 65 and 79 years old with acute or convalescent COVID-19. Recombination joined TRBV3-1 (or the pseudogene TRBV3-2) with TRBJ1-1, with no reliable assignment of the D segment. The source material was peripheral blood. The nucleotides are TGTGCCAGCAGCCAAGATCAGACTACGAGCACTGAAGCTTTCTTT. Its translation reads: CASSQDQTTSTEAFF.